Below, 18 T cell receptor beta chains from the same sample are listed, as sequenced in a study of blood T cell repertoires in COVID-19. Assay used: immunoSEQ multiplex PCR; TCRdb lists only in-frame clones, some missing. This table has fewer than 400,000 clones, 70% to 90% appearing once. Sequencing was performed on peripheral blood. These receptors were obtained from a human donor in a cohort sampled during active COVID-19.

The CDR3 bases are TGTGCCAGTCGGAGGGGGGGCGCCTATGGCTACACCTTC. Protein product: CASRRGGAYGYTF. The rearrangement links TRBV7-2 to TRBJ1-2; D perhaps matches TRBD1 (6 bases). CDR1 and CDR2 (germline): SGHTA, FQGNSA. The CDR3 totals 13 residues. V lost 9 bases to trimming and J lost 4 bases, with 15 bases between them.

CDR3 nucleotide sequence: TGTGCCAGCTCACCACTGACAGGGGGCTTTGCAACTAATGAAAAACTGTTTTTT. As protein: CASSPLTGGFATNEKLFF. J is TRBJ1-4 and V is TRBV18; 10 bases are shared with TRBD1. The CDR3 contains 18 residues. J was trimmed by 0 bases and V by 1 base; bases with no gene match: 5. Germline V gene data show CDR1 as KGHSH and CDR2 as LQKENI.

This chain links TRBV5-1 with TRBJ2-1; TRBD1 might be the D (6 bases). The CDR3 covers 14 residues. Germline V gene data show CDR1 as SGHRS and CDR2 as YFSETQ. Trimming removed 2 bases at V and 7 bases at J, with 13 bases between. The CDR3 is CASSFSQGRNEQFF. The CDR3 bases are TGCGCCAGCAGCTTCTCACAGGGTAGGAATGAGCAGTTCTTC.

The chain couples TRBV7-9 to TRBJ2-7, with 8 bases identical to TRBD2. The CDR3 totals 16 residues. Per germline, CDR1 SEHNR and CDR2 FQNEAQ (reference sequence). V was clipped by 3 bases and J by 0 bases; unmatched bases: 7. CDR3 nucleotides: TGTGCCAGCAGCTTTTTCTTTAGCGGGACCTCCTACGAGCAGTACTTC. Its translation: CASSFFFSGTSYEQYF.

CDR3 sequence (DNA): TGTGCCAGCAGCCCCAGACTCAGCGGGGGTGAGCAGTTCTTC. This encodes CASSPRLSGGEQFF. The gene calls are TRBV7-2 and TRBJ2-1; 8 bases agree with TRBD2. The CDR3 contains 14 residues. V gave up 5 bases and J gave up 9 bases; unmatched junction bases: 9. CDR1 and CDR2 from the germline V gene are SGHTA and FQGNSA.

This chain links TRBV5-1 with TRBJ1-3, with 8 bases matching TRBD1. V lost 1 base, J lost 0 bases, and 12 bases stayed unmatched. This CDR3 is built from 19 residues. Germline V gives CDR1 SGHRS, CDR2 YFSETQ. The CDR3 sequence: CASSLLSGGSRSSGNTIYF. In DNA, the CDR3 is TGCGCCAGCAGCTTGTTATCAGGGGGCTCACGAAGCTCTGGAAACACCATATATTTT.

The J gene is TRBJ2-1, the V gene TRBV4-1, with 10 positions matching TRBD2. This CDR3 spans 14 amino acids. V dropped 5 bases and J dropped 10; count of bases not matched to a gene: 8. From germline, CDR1 is MGHRA and CDR2 YSYEKL. CDR3 nucleotides: TGCGCCAGCAGCAGGAGCGGGAGGGCCGGAGAGCAGTTCTTC. Translation gives CASSRSGRAGEQFF.

The chain couples TRBV11-2 to TRBJ2-7; 11 bases align to TRBD2. There are 13 residues in the CDR3. The ends lost 8 bases at V and 3 bases at J; junction bases unmatched: 3. In germline, CDR1 is SGHAT, CDR2 FQNNGV. The CDR3 sequence: CASDLAGGYEQYF. CDR3 DNA: TGTGCCAGCGATCTAGCGGGAGGCTACGAGCAGTACTTC.

DNA for the CDR3: TGTGCCAGCAGCCGGACGGGAGGGTACTATGGCTACACCTTC. Residues: CASSRTGGYYGYTF. The chain uses TRBV5-8 and TRBJ1-2; unclear D gene. The CDR3 is 14 amino acids. Germline V gene data show CDR1 as SGHTS and CDR2 as YDEGEE. The V gene lost 4 bases and the J gene lost 3 bases, with 13 bases spanning the gap.

The chain is built from TRBV18 and TRBJ2-7, with 7 bases fitting TRBD1. V trimming: 5 bases; J trimming: 0 bases; junction bases outside the gene matches: 7. CDR3 size: 15 residues. In germline, CDR1 is KGHSH, CDR2 LQKENI. CDR3 bases: TGTGCCAGCTCATTGGACAGGACTCGCTCCTACGAGCAGTACTTC. As protein: CASSLDRTRSYEQYF.

This sequence joins TRBV6-1 and TRBJ1-2; TRBD1 matches 8 bases. The CDR3 runs to 15 residues. J lost 5 bases, V lost 1 base, and 6 bases had no gene match. CDR1 MNHNS and CDR2 SASEGT come from the germline V gene. The CDR3 loop reads CASSEDPGTGYGYTF. CDR3 nucleotides: TGTGCCAGCAGTGAAGATCCCGGGACAGGATATGGCTACACCTTC.

The chain couples TRBV28 to TRBJ2-1, with TRBD2 matching 9 bases. Trimming took 6 bases from V and 3 from J; bases not matched to a gene: 9. The germline V gene encodes CDR1 MDHEN and CDR2 SYDVKM. This CDR3 is 16 amino acids long. The CDR3 DNA sequence: TGTGCCAGCAGCCTCAGAGCGGGAGGTTTCTACAATGAGCAGTTCTTC. It codes for CASSLRAGGFYNEQFF. The full variable domain, completed using reference TRBV28 and TRBJ2-1, is DVKVTQSSRYLVKRTGEKVFLECVQDMDHENMFWYRQDPGLGLRLIYFSYDVKMKEKGDIPEGYSVSREKKERFSLILESASTNQTSMYLCASSLRAGGFYNEQFFGPGTRLTVL.

The rearrangement joins TRBV7-3 to TRBJ2-1; 10 nucleotides align to TRBD1. V trimming: 5 bases; J trimming: 1 base; junction bases outside the gene matches: 2. Germline CDR1 reads SGHTA; CDR2 reads FQGTGA. The CDR3 runs to 15 residues. The CDR3 DNA reads as TGTGCCAGCAGCGGGGACAGGGGTTCCTACAATGAGCAGTTCTTC. This translates into CASSGDRGSYNEQFF.

CDR3 loop: CASSEVGSQPQHF. CDR3 sequence (DNA): TGTGCCAGCAGTGAAGTTGGTAGTCAGCCCCAGCATTTT. V and J are TRBV6-1 and TRBJ1-5; D call uncertain. In germline, CDR1 is MNHNS, CDR2 SASEGT. The CDR3 spans 13 residues. The germline V and J ends were trimmed by 1 base and 6 bases, with 7 bases remaining between them.

The chain links TRBV28 to TRBJ1-1; D possibly corresponds to TRBD1 (6 bases). Trimming removed 5 bases at V and 0 bases at J, with 10 bases between. Germline-derived CDR1 and CDR2 are MDHEN and SYDVKM. The CDR3 is made up of 14 amino acids. The CDR3 DNA sequence: TGTGCCAGCAGTGACGGACAGATGAACACTGAAGCTTTCTTT. It translates to CASSDGQMNTEAFF.

J is TRBJ2-5 and V is TRBV5-1; D is ambiguous. Trimming stripped 5 bases from V and 2 bases from J, with 7 bases between. The CDR3 is made up of 12 amino acids. The germline gives CDR1 SGHRS, CDR2 YFSETQ. Written as DNA, the CDR3 is TGCGCCAGCAGGATAGCTCAAGAGACCCAGTACTTC. The encoded protein is CASRIAQETQYF.

With regard to this clone: Other nucleotide sequences in the sample specify the same CDR3. The chain has TRBV12-3 or TRBV12-4 and TRBJ2-7; 7 nucleotides align to TRBD1. J gave up 2 bases and V 3 bases, and 1 base lay outside the gene matches. CDR3 length equals 13 residues. CDR3 region: CASSLRGPYEQYF. DNA for the CDR3: TGTGCCAGCAGTTTGAGGGGGCCCTACGAGCAGTACTTC.

This chain links TRBV5-4 with TRBJ2-5; 8 bases fit TRBD1. CDR3 length: 15 residues. V trimming: 3 bases; J trimming: 5 bases; junction bases outside the gene matches: 9. Per the germline V gene, CDR1 is SGHNT and CDR2 is YYREEE (reference sequence). This CDR3 reads CASSSVQGGGETQYF. Here the CDR3 DNA reads TGTGCCAGCAGCTCCGTACAGGGGGGCGGGGAGACCCAGTACTTC.